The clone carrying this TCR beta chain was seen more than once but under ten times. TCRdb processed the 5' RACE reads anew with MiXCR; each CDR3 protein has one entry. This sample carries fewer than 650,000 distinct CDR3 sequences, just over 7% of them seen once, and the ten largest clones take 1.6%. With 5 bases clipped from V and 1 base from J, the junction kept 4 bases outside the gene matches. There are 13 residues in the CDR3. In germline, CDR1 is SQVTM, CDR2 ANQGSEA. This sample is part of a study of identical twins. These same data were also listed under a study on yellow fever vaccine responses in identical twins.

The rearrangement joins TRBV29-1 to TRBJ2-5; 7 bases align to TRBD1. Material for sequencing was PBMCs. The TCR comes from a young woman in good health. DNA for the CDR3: TGCAGCGTTAAGGGGACAGTCCAAGAGACCCAGTACTTC. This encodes CSVKGTVQETQYF.